One sample yielded the 26 T cell receptor beta chains listed below, sequenced in a study of shared clonotypes between healthy human individuals (dated by TCRdb to the early 2020s). Libraries were constructed by the immunoSEQ multiplex PCR assay. In TCRdb, the immuneACCESS table is reduced to in-frame sequences with V and J assigned. These tables do not hold every clone; where another copy was compared, an unresolved V gene accounts for under half, and the others remain unexplained. The sample table lists fewer than 1 million clones, 90% to 97% of them with a count of one. The top ten clonotypes cover less than 0.25% of the sample. CD8 naive samples were obtained by positive selection for CCR7 among CD45RO-negative cells, yielding a CD45RA+CCR7+ population from which TemRA cells were excluded. Material for sequencing was naive CD8+ T cells sorted from blood. This specimen's cell subset or site label, per the study, means: CD45RA+CCR7+. These receptors were collected from a man aged 30 to 39 in good health.

The chain is built from TRBV5-4 and TRBJ2-7; 9 bases line up with TRBD2. The germline gives CDR1 SGHNT, CDR2 YYREEE (reference sequence). V lost 0 bases, J lost 1 base, and 5 bases stayed unmatched. The CDR3 is 16 residues long. CDR3 nucleotides: TGTGCCAGCAGCTTGGGACCAGCGGGAGGATCCTACGAGCAGTACTTC. It is translated as CASSLGPAGGSYEQYF. Together with reference TRBV5-4 and TRBJ2-7, the CDR3 gives the full variable domain: ETGVTQSPTHLIKTRGQQVTLRCSSQSGHNTVSWYQQALGQGPQFIFQYYREEENGRGNFPPRFSGLQFPNYSSELNVNALELDDSALYLCASSLGPAGGSYEQYFGPGTRLTVT.

The chain recombines TRBV2 with TRBJ2-3, with D maybe TRBD1 (5 bases). This CDR3 comprises 17 residues. V was clipped by 0 bases and J by 7 bases, with 20 bases between them. The germline V gene encodes CDR1 SNHLY and CDR2 FYNNEI. The CDR3: CASSEATWGSDSNTQYF. Here the CDR3 DNA reads TGTGCCAGCAGTGAAGCAACCTGGGGTTCCGACAGTAATACGCAGTATTTT.

The chain couples TRBV5-6 to TRBJ1-1; TRBD1 matches 7 bases. This CDR3 is built from 13 residues. V trimming: 7 bases; J trimming: 8 bases; junction bases outside the gene matches: 11. From germline, CDR1 is SGHDT and CDR2 YYEEEE. The CDR3 nucleotides are TGTGCCAGCTGGAAGCCAGGGGGGATCGAAGCTTTCTTT. Encoded protein: CASWKPGGIEAFF.

The J gene is TRBJ2-2, the V gene TRBV5-1; TRBD1 or TRBD2 may be the D gene (5 bases each). This CDR3 has 16 residues. V lost 0 bases and J lost 5, with 14 bases in between. Germline values: CDR1 SGHRS, CDR2 YFSETQ. The CDR3 sequence: CASSLAHFGGTGELFF. CDR3 nucleotide sequence: TGCGCCAGCAGCTTGGCCCATTTTGGGGGAACCGGGGAGCTGTTTTTT.

The J gene is TRBJ2-7, the V gene TRBV28, with 7 bases lining up with TRBD2. J gave up 4 bases and V 3 bases, and 3 bases lay outside the gene matches. CDR1 and CDR2 from the germline V gene are MDHEN and SYDVKM. The CDR3 consists of 13 residues. The CDR3 sequence: CASSLGLIYEQYF. The DNA for the CDR3 is TGTGCCAGCAGTTTGGGACTAATTTACGAGCAGTACTTC. The whole variable domain, filled in from reference TRBV28 and TRBJ2-7, reads DVKVTQSSRYLVKRTGEKVFLECVQDMDHENMFWYRQDPGLGLRLIYFSYDVKMKEKGDIPEGYSVSREKKERFSLILESASTNQTSMYLCASSLGLIYEQYFGPGTRLTVT.

This chain connects TRBV19 to TRBJ1-1, with 7 bases matching TRBD1. Trimming removed 5 bases from V and 0 bases from J; junction bases left unmatched: 9. CDR3 size: 16 residues. Germline V lookup: CDR1 LNHDA, CDR2 SQIVND (reference sequence). The chain's CDR3 is CASSSTGLYMNTEAFF. CDR3 sequence (DNA): TGTGCCAGTAGTTCGACAGGGCTCTACATGAACACTGAAGCTTTCTTT.

V is TRBV15 and J is TRBJ2-1; unclear D gene. Germline V lookup: CDR1 LNHNV, CDR2 YYDKDF (reference sequence). CDR3 length: 12 amino acids. The V and J ends lost 0 bases and 9 bases respectively, with 6 bases between them. The chain's CDR3 is CATSREGVEQFF. The CDR3 coding sequence is TGTGCCACCAGCAGAGAGGGTGTTGAGCAGTTCTTC.

This chain links TRBV4-1 with TRBJ1-1; D ambiguous. The CDR3 runs to 17 residues. Germline CDR1 and CDR2: MGHRA and YSYEKL. V lost 4 bases and J 7 bases, leaving 25 bases between the germline ends. CDR3 protein: CASSPRVGSTPNLEAFF. DNA of the CDR3: TGCGCCAGCAGCCCCCGTGTAGGGTCGACTCCGAACCTTGAAGCTTTCTTT.

The rearrangement joins TRBV27 to TRBJ2-1; D is uncertain. The V gene lost 3 bases and the J gene lost 0 bases, with 15 bases spanning the gap. Germline CDR1 is MNHEY and CDR2 is SMNVEV (reference sequence). The CDR3 contains 17 residues. The CDR3 protein is CASSLSSGSSSYNEQFF. The CDR3 bases are TGTGCCAGCAGTTTGTCTAGTGGCAGCAGCTCCTACAATGAGCAGTTCTTC.

The chain has TRBV10-3 and TRBJ2-1; D gene ambiguous. V lost 6 bases and J 6 bases, leaving 15 bases between the germline ends. The CDR3 is 14 amino acids. Germline CDR1 ENHRY, CDR2 SYGVKD. The CDR3 sequence is CAISTPEVTNEQFF. CDR3 DNA sequence: TGTGCCATCAGCACCCCAGAGGTTACCAATGAGCAGTTCTTC.

CDR3 sequence reads: CASSLQLVDEQYF. CDR3 coding DNA: TGTGCCAGCAGCTTACAGCTAGTAGACGAGCAGTACTTC. The V gene is TRBV11-2, the J gene TRBJ2-7; D ambiguous. The CDR3 is made up of 13 amino acids. Germline V lookup: CDR1 SGHAT, CDR2 FQNNGV. The V gene lost 2 bases and the J gene lost 5 bases, with 10 bases spanning the gap.

The chain links TRBV5-6 to TRBJ2-3, with D uncertain. The CDR3 runs to 15 residues. V lost 2 bases and J 2 bases, leaving 12 bases between the germline ends. Germline V gene data show CDR1 as SGHDT and CDR2 as YYEEEE. Here the CDR3 DNA reads TGTGCCAGCAGCTTACGTCCGGGCCCCACAGATACGCAGTATTTT. Its protein product is CASSLRPGPTDTQYF.

The genes are TRBV5-1 and TRBJ1-4; D is undetermined. V lost 0 bases to trimming and J lost 4 bases, with 7 bases between them. Germline loops: CDR1 SGHRS, CDR2 YFSETQ. CDR3 length: 14 residues. CDR3 bases: TGCGCCAGCAGCTTGGGGCCAAATAATGAAAAACTGTTTTTT. This translates into CASSLGPNNEKLFF.

As regards this clone: This sample also contains other DNA sequences that code for the same CDR3. The rearrangement uses TRBV9 and TRBJ2-2, with unresolved D. Germline CDR1 and CDR2: SGDLS and YYNGEE. V gave up 2 bases and J gave up 6 bases, with 8 bases separating them. This CDR3 has 13 residues. This CDR3 is CASSVDGPGELFF. The CDR3 nucleotides are TGTGCCAGCAGCGTGGACGGCCCCGGGGAGCTGTTTTTT.

V and J are TRBV14 and TRBJ2-2, with D maybe TRBD2 (6 bases). This CDR3 contains 14 residues. The germline V gene has CDR1 SGHDN and CDR2 FVKESK. With 4 bases removed from V and 8 bases from J, the gap between germline ends came to 14 bases. In DNA form, the CDR3 reads TGTGCCAGCAGCCCCCGGGACTCCGTGGGGGAGCTGTTTTTT. Translated, it gives CASSPRDSVGELFF.

This chain links TRBV7-6 with TRBJ1-4, with D tentatively TRBD1 (5 bases). V lost 5 bases and J 2 bases, leaving 21 bases between the germline ends. Germline-derived CDR1 and CDR2 are SGHVS and FNYEAQ. This CDR3 has 18 amino acids. DNA of the CDR3: TGTGCCAGCAGCACCCCCTCCCCCCGGGACTCTACTAATGAAAAACTGTTTTTT. This codes for CASSTPSPRDSTNEKLFF.

This rearrangement joins TRBV28 to TRBJ1-5; TRBD1 matches at 7 bases. V trimming: 6 bases; J trimming: 2 bases; junction bases outside the gene matches: 7. The CDR3 has 15 residues. Germline V gene sequence: CDR1 MDHEN, CDR2 SYDVKM. CDR3 region: CASSPTGKGNQPQHF. CDR3 nucleotides: TGTGCCAGCAGCCCGACAGGGAAGGGCAATCAGCCCCAGCATTTT.

This chain's CDR3 is CASSQGLWQPQHF. CDR3 DNA sequence: TGCGCCAGCAGCCAGGGTTTGTGGCAGCCCCAGCATTTT. The chain recombines TRBV4-1 with TRBJ1-5, with no clear D. CDR3 length equals 13 residues. The V end was cut by 3 bases, the J end by 7 bases, with 10 bases between. The germline gives CDR1 MGHRA, CDR2 YSYEKL.

The CDR3 loop reads CASSQDSTDSNQPQHF. CDR3 DNA sequence: TGCGCCAGCAGCCAAGATTCCACAGATAGCAATCAGCCCCAGCATTTT. The chain joins TRBV4-1 to TRBJ1-5; D not certain. Looked up from germline, CDR1 is MGHRA and CDR2 is YSYEKL. V gave up 0 bases and J gave up 0 bases, with 9 bases separating them. CDR3 length equals 16 residues.

The chain is built from TRBV10-1 and TRBJ2-7; the match to TRBD1 covers 7 bases. J gave up 3 bases and V 4 bases, and 12 bases lay outside the gene matches. This CDR3 spans 16 amino acids. The germline CDR1 and CDR2 sequences are WNHNN and SYGVQD (reference sequence). CDR3 bases: TGCGCCAGCAGTGCGAGAAAAGGGACAGATATCTACGAGCAGTACTTC. Protein: CASSARKGTDIYEQYF.

The chain joins TRBV5-8 to TRBJ2-3; D is perhaps TRBD1 (6 bases). In germline, CDR1 is SGHTS, CDR2 YDEGEE. This CDR3 comprises 19 residues. V gave up 1 base and J gave up 6 bases, with 27 bases separating them. Written as DNA, the CDR3 is TGTGCCAGCAGCTTGCAATATAAGACAGGCCCAGAAGAGAAGGATACGCAGTATTTT. Its translation is CASSLQYKTGPEEKDTQYF.

The chain is built from TRBV7-9 and TRBJ2-7; D uncertain. Trimming left V 5 bases short and J 3 bases short, with 14 bases between. The germline gives CDR1 SEHNR, CDR2 FQNEAQ (reference sequence). This CDR3 is built from 14 residues. CDR3 in amino acids: CASSPKARNYEQYF. For the CDR3, the DNA is TGTGCCAGCAGCCCGAAAGCGAGAAACTACGAGCAGTACTTC. Filled out from reference TRBV7-9 and TRBJ2-7, the complete variable domain reads DTGVSQNPRHKITKRGQNVTFRCDPISEHNRLYWYRQTLGQGPEFLTYFQNEAQLEKSRLLSDRFSAERPKGSFSTLEIQRTEQGDSAMYLCASSPKARNYEQYFGPGTRLTVT.

The gene calls are TRBV4-1 and TRBJ2-1, with 9 bases that match TRBD1. The CDR3 length is 15 residues. V trimming: 2 bases; J trimming: 10 bases; junction bases outside the gene matches: 9. The germline V gene has CDR1 MGHRA and CDR2 YSYEKL. In DNA form, the CDR3 reads TGCGCCAGCAGCCAAACCTGGGACAGGGCATCAGAGCAGTTCTTC. Protein sequence: CASSQTWDRASEQFF.

This chain uses TRBV19 with TRBJ1-5; D gene ambiguous. The CDR3 length is 16 residues. Germline V CDR1 and CDR2: LNHDA, SQIVND (reference sequence). Trimming shortened V by 3 bases and J by 6 bases, and 18 bases separated the two germline ends. CDR3 DNA sequence: TGTGCCAGTAGTATTGGTTGGGCTACGGAGGTTCAGCCCCAGCATTTT. Its protein product is CASSIGWATEVQPQHF.

V and J are TRBV11-2 and TRBJ1-1, with TRBD1 as a possible D gene (5 bases). CDR3 length: 12 residues. Trimming took 6 bases from V and 7 from J, leaving 12 bases between them. The germline V gene encodes CDR1 SGHAT and CDR2 FQNNGV. CDR3: CASSLIQVEAFF. DNA for the CDR3: TGTGCCAGCAGTTTAATACAGGTTGAAGCTTTCTTT.

V usage is TRBV9 and J usage is TRBJ2-7, with TRBD1 matching over 10 bases. The J segment lost 3 bases and the V segment lost 3 bases, leaving 3 bases of the junction unmatched. There are 14 residues in the CDR3. Germline CDR1 is SGDLS and CDR2 is YYNGEE. For the CDR3, the DNA is TGTGCCAGCAGCGAGGGACAGGGGCTCTACGAGCAGTACTTC. The encoded protein is CASSEGQGLYEQYF. Together with reference TRBV9 and TRBJ2-7, the CDR3 gives the full variable domain: DSGVTQTPKHLITATGQRVTLRCSPRSGDLSVYWYQQSLDQGLQFLIQYYNGEERAKGNILERFSAQQFPDLHSELNLSSLELGDSALYFCASSEGQGLYEQYFGPGTRLTVT.